The 15 T cell receptor beta chains below were found in one sample sequenced in a study of shared clonotypes between healthy human individuals. This table comes from immunoSEQ multiplex PCR, and its TCRdb copy is limited to in-frame clones, with some not included. The sample holds a few million clones, roughly nine tenths seen once. The sequenced sample consisted of naive CD4+ T cells sorted from blood. Subset specified: CD45RA+ positively selected. The receptors derive from a man younger than 35 in good health.

The chain carries TRBV6-5 and TRBJ1-6, with TRBD1 matching over 7 bases. The germline V gene encodes CDR1 MNHEY and CDR2 SVGAGI. J gave up 7 bases and V 3 bases, and 6 bases lay outside the gene matches. CDR3 length equals 15 residues. DNA for the CDR3: TGTGCCAGCAGTTATGGGACAGATAGGAATTCACCCCTCCACTTT. Protein: CASSYGTDRNSPLHF.

J is TRBJ2-5 and V is TRBV6-5; 12 bases line up with TRBD1. This CDR3 region has 14 residues. Germline trimming cut 4 bases from V and 13 bases from J; bases unmatched to any gene: 10. CDR1 MNHEY and CDR2 SVGAGI come from the germline V gene. CDR3: CASSSRDRGPLWYF. As DNA, the CDR3 is TGTGCCAGCAGTTCAAGGGACAGGGGGCCCCTCTGGTACTTC.

The chain uses TRBV4-1 and TRBJ2-3, with TRBD1 matching over 8 bases. This CDR3 contains 17 residues. In germline, CDR1 is MGHRA, CDR2 YSYEKL. The J segment lost 0 bases and the V segment lost 1 base, leaving 6 bases of the junction unmatched. The CDR3, as DNA: TGCGCCAGCAGCCAAGCAGCAAGGACAGGGAGCACAGATACGCAGTATTTT. Translated: CASSQAARTGSTDTQYF.

This chain joins TRBV9 and TRBJ2-3; no clear D gene. Germline loops: CDR1 SGDLS, CDR2 YYNGEE. CDR3 length equals 16 residues. Trimming cost V 1 base and J 0 bases, with 12 bases left between them. The CDR3 reads CASSVLPGLSTDTQYF. The CDR3 DNA follows: TGTGCCAGCAGCGTATTGCCTGGATTGAGCACAGATACGCAGTATTTT.

The chain links TRBV5-1 to TRBJ2-7, with D uncertain. CDR3 length: 12 residues. From germline, CDR1 is SGHRS and CDR2 YFSETQ. Trimming shortened V by 3 bases and J by 3 bases, and 7 bases separated the two germline ends. CDR3 coding DNA: TGCGCCAGCAGCTACTCGGACTACGAGCAGTACTTC. Protein: CASSYSDYEQYF. Full variable domain (rest looked up from reference TRBV5-1 and TRBJ2-7): KAGVTQTPRYLIKTRGQQVTLSCSPISGHRSVSWYQQTPGQGLQFLFEYFSETQRNKGNFPGRFSGRQFSNSRSEMNVSTLELGDSALYLCASSYSDYEQYFGPGTRLTVT.

The CDR3 sequence: CASGVNTGELFF. Written as DNA, the CDR3 is TGTGCCAGCGGCGTGAACACCGGGGAGCTGTTTTTT. The J gene is TRBJ2-2, the V gene TRBV2; D not resolved. V was clipped by 8 bases and J by 1 base, with 5 bases between them. Germline V lookup: CDR1 SNHLY, CDR2 FYNNEI. This CDR3 comprises 12 residues.

The V and J genes are TRBV30 and TRBJ2-1; no clear D. The CDR3 loop spans 13 amino acids. Between the trimmed V and J ends, which lost 2 bases and 8 bases, there was a span of 13 bases. CDR1 GTSNPN and CDR2 SVGIG come from the germline V gene (reference sequence). The CDR3 sequence is CAWSSGSSYEQFF. The CDR3 DNA is TGTGCCTGGAGTTCCGGCAGTTCCTATGAGCAGTTCTTC. Based on the CDR3 plus reference TRBV30 and TRBJ2-1, the full variable domain is SQTIHQWPATLVQPVGSPLSLECTVEGTSNPNLYWYRQAAGRGLQLLFYSVGIGQISSEVPQNLSASRPQDRQFILSSKKLLLSDSGFYLCAWSSGSSYEQFFGPGTRLTVL.

The rearrangement uses TRBV9 and TRBJ1-3, with unresolved D. V was clipped by 4 bases and J by 0 bases, with 11 bases between them. Germline CDR1 and CDR2: SGDLS and YYNGEE. The CDR3 runs 15 residues. The CDR3 loop is CASSPIRLSGNTIYF. The CDR3 DNA reads as TGTGCCAGCAGCCCCATCCGCCTCTCTGGAAACACCATATATTTT.

This clone was found once. J is TRBJ2-7 and V is TRBV19, with a weak D call TRBD1 (6 bases). The CDR3 consists of 13 residues. Between the trimmed V and J ends, which lost 1 base and 9 bases, there was a span of 13 bases. Germline-derived CDR1 and CDR2 are LNHDA and SQIVND (reference sequence). Written as DNA, the CDR3 is TGTGCCAGTAGTATAGGTACAGGGTTCGGGCAGTACTTC. Protein product: CASSIGTGFGQYF.

The J gene is TRBJ2-2, the V gene TRBV10-3; D perhaps matches TRBD2 (5 bases). CDR1 is ENHRY, CDR2 SYGVKD, per germline. The CDR3 runs to 12 residues. The V end lost 4 bases, the J end lost 8 bases, and 8 bases lay between the germline ends. DNA for the CDR3: TGTGCCATCAGTGCCCGGGGAGGGGAGCTGTTTTTT. Translation: CAISARGGELFF.

The rearrangement uses TRBV4-1 and TRBJ2-2, with 9 bases fitting TRBD2. Germline lookup yields CDR1 MGHRA and CDR2 YSYEKL. The CDR3 extends over 17 amino acids. The V and J ends lost 0 bases and 2 bases, in that order; junction bases with no gene match: 4. This CDR3 reads CASSQEKAGGNTGELFF. Written as DNA, the CDR3 is TGCGCCAGCAGCCAAGAAAAAGCGGGGGGTAACACCGGGGAGCTGTTTTTT.

This rearrangement joins TRBV5-1 to TRBJ2-6, with D uncertain. This CDR3 has 17 amino acids. The V end was cut by 4 bases, the J end by 0 bases, with 14 bases between. The germline V gene encodes CDR1 SGHRS and CDR2 YFSETQ. The CDR3 is CASSPDSLGSGANVLTF. The CDR3, as DNA: TGCGCCAGCAGCCCTGACTCCCTCGGCTCTGGGGCCAACGTCCTGACTTTC.

In regard to this clone: Other DNA sequences within the sample encode an identical CDR3. This chain joins TRBV25-1 and TRBJ2-5, with D maybe TRBD2 (6 bases). Trimming took 1 base from V and 4 from J, leaving 10 bases between them. The germline CDR1 and CDR2 sequences are MGHDK and SYGVNS. CDR3 size: 14 residues. This chain's CDR3 is CASSESGVGETQYF. The CDR3 nucleotides are TGTGCCAGCAGTGAATCGGGGGTGGGAGAGACCCAGTACTTC.

This clone was seen only once. CDR3 sequence reads: CASSRVGGLTNEKLFF. Here the CDR3 DNA reads TGTGCCAGCAGCCGAGTGGGGGGGCTGACTAATGAAAAACTGTTTTTT. The chain joins TRBV4-2 to TRBJ1-4; perhaps TRBD1 as D (6 bases). The length of the CDR3 is 16 residues. CDR1 is LGHNA and CDR2 is YNFKEQ in the germline V gene. V lost 4 bases to trimming and J lost 2 bases, with 14 bases between them.

V gene TRBV13 combines with J gene TRBJ2-1, with 13 bases identical to TRBD2. The CDR3 loop spans 16 amino acids. V shed 2 bases and J 5 bases; nucleotides not matched to a gene: 3. Germline CDR1 reads PRHDT; CDR2 reads FYEKMQ (reference sequence). CDR3 nucleotides: TGTGCCAGCAGCTTAACCGGGACTAGCGGGGACAATGAGCAGTTCTTC. Translating gives CASSLTGTSGDNEQFF.